This T cell receptor beta chain comes out of a study of regulatory T cells in long-lasting Graves disease. Study outcomes and limitations: The study found TRBV28, TRBJ1-2 and TRBJ2-5 favored in persistent disease.

Time point reported: persistent/refractory GD, antithyroid drugs over 5 years with positive TRAb. From RNA extracted from PBMCs, the TCR library was made. For TCR beta, libraries came from iRepertoire HTBI primers and Arm-PCR of CDR3 regions. In TCRdb, the multiplex PCR reads were re-called with MiXCR into one record per CDR3 protein. The table lists about 450,000 distinct CDR3 sequences, around 20% of them singletons. This clonotype was seen ten or more times. Its antigen is not identified. CDR3 length: 15 amino acids. V lost 6 bases to trimming and J lost 5 bases; unmatched junction nucleotides: 11. Germline-derived CDR1 and CDR2 are MDHEN and SYDVKM.

Sequenced material: peripheral blood mononuclear cells (PBMCs), taken when the disease was refractory, from a patient treated with antithyroid drugs. The chain carries TRBV28 and TRBJ2-5; 8 bases fit TRBD1. This receptor was taken from a female donor with Graves disease. CDR3 sequence: CASSGSGTGLETQYF. CDR3 DNA sequence: TGTGCCAGCAGCGGTTCCGGGACAGGTCTCGAGACCCAGTACTTC.